The rows below give T cell receptor beta chains drawn from one sample of a study of T cell changes during pregnancy in multiple sclerosis. The table came from immunoSEQ multiplex PCR; TCRdb's copy has only in-frame clones and leaves some out. This sample has roughly 80,000 clones, with roughly 91% found just once. The source material was peripheral blood, sampled after pregnancy. These receptor sequences come from a female donor in good health, enrolled as a control in a pregnancy study. CDR3s include the opening cysteine and the closing phenylalanine or tryptophan. Each record gives: CDR3 protein, V gene.

CDR3 protein: CASSRHRGGGETQYF
V gene: TRBV4-3

CDR3 protein: CASSQGAQTNTGELFF
V gene: TRBV4-2

CDR3 protein: CASTTTGLAGGPQYF
V gene: TRBV5-1

CDR3 protein: CASSIGLYRGLVLNTGELFF
V gene: TRBV19

CDR3 protein: CAISGEAGAQPQHF
V gene: TRBV10-3

CDR3 protein: CASSGDTGVNEKLFF
V gene: TRBV9

CDR3 protein: CASSASGTANHEQFF
V gene: TRBV7-2

CDR3 protein: CASSVGGISYNEQFF
V gene: TRBV9

CDR3 protein: CASSPYSPEGGNTIYF
V gene: TRBV18

CDR3 protein: CASSPVSGGRDEQYF
V gene: TRBV2

CDR3 protein: CSVEDQRVSSYNEQFF
V gene: TRBV29-1

CDR3 protein: CASSLGLAGGTDTQYF
V gene: TRBV11-3

CDR3 protein: CASSDHGLAGGEQFF
V gene: TRBV10-1

CDR3 protein: CASRTSGKYNEQFF
V gene: TRBV6-6

CDR3 protein: CASSDSWREGRDEQYF
V gene: TRBV10-2

CDR3 protein: CASSEWSTGYEQYF
V gene: TRBV6-1

CDR3 protein: CASSLDTRGRPNTEAFF
V gene: TRBV7-9

CDR3 protein: CASSIGPSTYEQYF
V gene: TRBV11-2

CDR3 protein: CASSAGQAPNQPQHF
V gene: TRBV6-1

CDR3 protein: CASSFSTSGAYEQYF
V gene: TRBV28

CDR3 protein: CASSRTGVDTQYF
V gene: TRBV7-6

CDR3 protein: CAIQGLENTGELFF
V gene: TRBV10-3

CDR3 protein: CASDTSLNTGYGYTF
V gene: TRBV19

CDR3 protein: CASTRHRGSVF
V gene: TRBV2

CDR3 protein: CASSLIDQETQYF
V gene: TRBV7-3

CDR3 protein: CSVETLEAFF
V gene: TRBV20-1

CDR3 protein: CAWSVLYGGEAFF
V gene: TRBV30

CDR3 protein: CASSLWAIGEQFF
V gene: TRBV7-6

CDR3 protein: CASSFLLAGQETQYF
V gene: TRBV5-4

CDR3 protein: CASSLGPKNTEAFF
V gene: TRBV7-3

CDR3 protein: CASSAQGAYGYTF
V gene: TRBV4-1

CDR3 protein: CAWREAGGSEKLFF
V gene: TRBV30

CDR3 protein: CASSYWGEPAYEQYF
V gene: TRBV6-5

CDR3 protein: CAWSRGYQEPQHF
V gene: TRBV30

CDR3 protein: CASTVRTGPQPQHF
V gene: TRBV6-1

CDR3 protein: CASTPDREYTEAFF
V gene: TRBV28

CDR3 protein: CAISVSLNTEAFF
V gene: TRBV10-3

CDR3 protein: CASSPEGPQHF
V gene: TRBV28

CDR3 protein: CASSSTGGRTDTQYF
V gene: TRBV7-3

CDR3 protein: CASSSGSSYNEQFF
V gene: TRBV28

CDR3 protein: CASSLNPSGRREQYF
V gene: TRBV28

CDR3 protein: CASSYDRDVSNQPQHF
V gene: TRBV19

CDR3 protein: CASRWATEAFF
V gene: TRBV27

CDR3 protein: CASSNRDRVRGTEAFF
V gene: TRBV7-9

CDR3 protein: CASSTTESIQFF
V gene: TRBV6-5

CDR3 protein: CASNRQENEKLFF
V gene: TRBV7-8

CDR3 protein: CASSEQGIYEQYF
V gene: TRBV19

CDR3 protein: CASRGGQGRWNGEKLFF
V gene: TRBV28

CDR3 protein: CASSQDLFSGQYF
V gene: TRBV14

CDR3 protein: CASSLTGTSGRNEQFF
V gene: TRBV7-3

CDR3 protein: CASSETSGRSPQYF
V gene: TRBV9